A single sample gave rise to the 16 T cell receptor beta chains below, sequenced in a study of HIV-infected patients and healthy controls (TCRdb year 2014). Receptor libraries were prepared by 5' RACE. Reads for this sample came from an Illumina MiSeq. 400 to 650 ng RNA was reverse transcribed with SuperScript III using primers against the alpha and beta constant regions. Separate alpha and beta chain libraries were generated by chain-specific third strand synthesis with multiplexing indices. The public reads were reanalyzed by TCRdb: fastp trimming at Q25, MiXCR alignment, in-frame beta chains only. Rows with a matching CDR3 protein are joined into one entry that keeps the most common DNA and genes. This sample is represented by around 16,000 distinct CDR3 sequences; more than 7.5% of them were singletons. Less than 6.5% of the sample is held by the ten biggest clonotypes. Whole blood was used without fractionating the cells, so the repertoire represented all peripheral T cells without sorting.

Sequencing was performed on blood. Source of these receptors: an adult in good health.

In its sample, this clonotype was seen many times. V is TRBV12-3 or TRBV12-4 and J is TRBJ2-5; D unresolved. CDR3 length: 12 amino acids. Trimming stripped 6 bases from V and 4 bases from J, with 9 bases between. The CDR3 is CASSRKVETQYF. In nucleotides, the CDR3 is TGTGCCAGCAGCAGAAAGGTAGAGACCCAGTACTTC.

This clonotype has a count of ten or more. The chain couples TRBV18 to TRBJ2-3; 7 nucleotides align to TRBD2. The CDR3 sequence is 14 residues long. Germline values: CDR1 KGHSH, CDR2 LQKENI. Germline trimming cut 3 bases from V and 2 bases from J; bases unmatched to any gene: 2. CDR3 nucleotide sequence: TGTGCCAGCTCACCCGGGACTAACACAGATACGCAGTATTTT. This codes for CASSPGTNTDTQYF. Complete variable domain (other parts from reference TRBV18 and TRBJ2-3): NAGVMQNPRHLVRRRGQEARLRCSPMKGHSHVYWYRQLPEEGLKFMVYLQKENIIDESGMPKERFSAEFPKEGPSILRIQQVVRGDSAAYFCASSPGTNTDTQYFGPGTRLTVL.

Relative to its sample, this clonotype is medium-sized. The CDR3 nucleotides are TGTGCCAGCAGTGCCTCTAGCTCCCCAAACATTCAGTACTTC. Protein: CASSASSSPNIQYF. The chain combines TRBV6-5 with TRBJ2-4; perhaps TRBD2 as D (5 bases). The germline gives CDR1 MNHEY, CDR2 SVGAGI. Trimming removed 5 bases at V and 6 bases at J, with 14 bases between. The CDR3 runs 14 residues.

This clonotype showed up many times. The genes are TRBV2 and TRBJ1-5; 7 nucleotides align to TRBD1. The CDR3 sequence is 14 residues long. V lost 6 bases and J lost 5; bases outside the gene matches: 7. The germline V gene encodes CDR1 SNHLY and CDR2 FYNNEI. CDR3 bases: TGTGCCAGCAGCAGTAATACAGGGGATCAGCCCCAGCATTTT. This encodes CASSSNTGDQPQHF. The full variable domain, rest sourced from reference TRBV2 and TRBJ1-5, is EPEVTQTPSHQVTQMGQEVILRCVPISNHLYFYWYRQILGQKVEFLVSFYNNEISEKSEIFDDQFSVERPDGSNFTLKIRSTKLEDSAMYFCASSSNTGDQPQHFGDGTRLSIL.

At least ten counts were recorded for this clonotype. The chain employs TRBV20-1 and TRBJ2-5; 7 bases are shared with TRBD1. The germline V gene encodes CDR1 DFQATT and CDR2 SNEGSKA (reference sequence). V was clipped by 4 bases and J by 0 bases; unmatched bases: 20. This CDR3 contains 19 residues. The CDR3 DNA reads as TGCAGTGCTAAGAGAATAAGATTTACAGGGGATGGGAACCAAGAGACCCAGTACTTC. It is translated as CSAKRIRFTGDGNQETQYF.

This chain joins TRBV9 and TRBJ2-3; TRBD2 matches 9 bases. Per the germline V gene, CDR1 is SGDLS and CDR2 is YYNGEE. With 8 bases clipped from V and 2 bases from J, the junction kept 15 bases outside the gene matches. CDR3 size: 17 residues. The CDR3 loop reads CASGSGSSLVFTDTQYF. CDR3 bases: TGTGCCAGTGGTAGCGGGAGCAGTCTCGTCTTCACAGATACGCAGTATTTT.

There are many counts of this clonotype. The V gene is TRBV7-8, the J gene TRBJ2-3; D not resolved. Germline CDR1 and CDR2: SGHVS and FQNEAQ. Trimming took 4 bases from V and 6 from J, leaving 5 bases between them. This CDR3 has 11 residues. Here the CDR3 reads CASSWLDTQYF. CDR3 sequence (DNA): TGTGCCAGCAGCTGGCTTGATACGCAGTATTTT.

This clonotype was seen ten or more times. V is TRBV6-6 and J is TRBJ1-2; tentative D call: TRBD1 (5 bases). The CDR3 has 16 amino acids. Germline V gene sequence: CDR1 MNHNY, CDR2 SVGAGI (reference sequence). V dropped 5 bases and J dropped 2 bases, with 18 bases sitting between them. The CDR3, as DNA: TGTGCCAGCAGTCCTACCTCGACAGATTCGAACTATGGCTACACCTTC. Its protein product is CASSPTSTDSNYGYTF.

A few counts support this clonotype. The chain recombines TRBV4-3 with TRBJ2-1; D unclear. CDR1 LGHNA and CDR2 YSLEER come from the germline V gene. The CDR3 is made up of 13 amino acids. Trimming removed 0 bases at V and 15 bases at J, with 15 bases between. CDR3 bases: TGCGCCAGCAGCCAAGACCGCCAGCAAGTCCCGTTCTTC. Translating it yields CASSQDRQQVPFF.

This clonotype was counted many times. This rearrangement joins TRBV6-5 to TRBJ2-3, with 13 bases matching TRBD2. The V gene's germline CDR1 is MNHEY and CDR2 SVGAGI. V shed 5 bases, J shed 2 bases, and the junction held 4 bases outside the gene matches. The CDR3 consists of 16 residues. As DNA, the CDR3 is TGTGCCAGCAGTCCGGGACTAGCGGGGCCCACAGATACGCAGTATTTT. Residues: CASSPGLAGPTDTQYF.

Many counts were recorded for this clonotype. For the CDR3, the DNA is TGTGCCAGCAGCGCCGGGACAGGGGGCGGTCAGCCCCAGCATTTT. This translates into CASSAGTGGGQPQHF. V is TRBV7-9 and J is TRBJ1-5; 12 bases align to TRBD1. Looked up from germline, CDR1 is SEHNR and CDR2 is FQNEAQ (reference sequence). J was trimmed by 6 bases and V by 5 bases; bases with no gene match: 5. The CDR3 sequence is 15 residues long.

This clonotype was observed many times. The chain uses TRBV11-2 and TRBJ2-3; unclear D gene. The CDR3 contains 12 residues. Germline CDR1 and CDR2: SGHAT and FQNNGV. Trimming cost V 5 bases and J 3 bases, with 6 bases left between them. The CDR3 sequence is CASSPPTDTQYF. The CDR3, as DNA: TGTGCCAGCAGCCCCCCTACAGATACGCAGTATTTT.

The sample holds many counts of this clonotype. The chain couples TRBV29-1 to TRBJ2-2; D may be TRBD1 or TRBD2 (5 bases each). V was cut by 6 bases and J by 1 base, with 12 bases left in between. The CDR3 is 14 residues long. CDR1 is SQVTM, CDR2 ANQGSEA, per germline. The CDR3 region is CSVTRDQNTGELFF. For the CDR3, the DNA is TGCAGCGTGACCCGGGACCAGAACACCGGGGAGCTGTTTTTT.

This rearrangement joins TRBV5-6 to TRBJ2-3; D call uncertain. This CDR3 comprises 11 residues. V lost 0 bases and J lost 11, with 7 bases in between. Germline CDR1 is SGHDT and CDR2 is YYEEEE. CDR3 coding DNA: TGTGCCAGCAGCTTGGCCCAGGAGCAGTATTTT. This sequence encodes CASSLAQEQYF. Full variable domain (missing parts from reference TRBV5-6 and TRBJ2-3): DAGVTQSPTHLIKTRGQQVTLRCSPKSGHDTVSWYQQALGQGPQFIFQYYEEEERQRGNFPDRFSGHQFPNYSSELNVNALLLGDSALYLCASSLAQEQYFGPGTRLTVL.

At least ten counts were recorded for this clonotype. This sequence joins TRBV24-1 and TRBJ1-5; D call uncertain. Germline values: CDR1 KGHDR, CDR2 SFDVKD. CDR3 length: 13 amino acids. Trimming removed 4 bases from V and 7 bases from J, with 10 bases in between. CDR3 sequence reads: CATSERGAQPQHF. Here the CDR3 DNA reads TGTGCCACCAGTGAAAGAGGAGCCCAGCCCCAGCATTTT.

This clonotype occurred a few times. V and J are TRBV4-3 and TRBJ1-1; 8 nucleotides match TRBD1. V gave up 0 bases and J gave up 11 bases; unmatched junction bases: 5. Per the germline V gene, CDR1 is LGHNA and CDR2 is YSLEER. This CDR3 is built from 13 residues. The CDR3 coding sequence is TGCGCCAGCAGCCAAGAACGACAGGGGAGTGCTTTCTTT. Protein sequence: CASSQERQGSAFF.